A single sample gave rise to the 6 T cell receptor beta chains below, sequenced in a study of blood T cell repertoires in COVID-19. Clones were read by immunoSEQ multiplex PCR, and TCRdb kept only the in-frame ones, dropping some. The sample comprises about 120,000 clones, over 65% of which are singletons, and under 3% rests with the top ten. Sequenced material: peripheral blood. These receptors all stem from a man between 25 and 39 years old with acute or convalescent COVID-19.

The CDR3 reads CAISEVPSGEGEQFF. CDR3 in DNA: TGTGCCATCAGTGAGGTCCCTAGCGGGGAAGGTGAGCAGTTCTTC. The rearrangement uses TRBV10-3 and TRBJ2-1, with 9 bases fitting TRBD2. Germline V gene data show CDR1 as ENHRY and CDR2 as SYGVKD. Trimming removed 2 bases from V and 9 bases from J; junction bases left unmatched: 8. The CDR3 covers 15 residues.

The V and J genes are TRBV7-3 and TRBJ1-1, with 7 bases aligning to TRBD1. V lost 5 bases, J lost 4 bases, and 4 bases stayed unmatched. Per germline, CDR1 SGHTA and CDR2 FQGTGA. This CDR3 comprises 13 residues. The CDR3 region has the DNA TGTGCCAGCAGCATGACAGGGTCCACTGAAGCTTTCTTT. Amino acids: CASSMTGSTEAFF. The whole variable domain, filled in from reference TRBV7-3 and TRBJ1-1, reads GAGVSQTPSNKVTEKGKYVELRCDPISGHTALYWYRQSLGQGPEFLIYFQGTGAADDSGLPNDRFFAVRPEGSVSTLKIQRTERGDSAVYLCASSMTGSTEAFFGQGTRLTVV.

DNA for the CDR3: TGTGCCAGCAGCTTAGGGCGACACAGGGGGCAAGAGACCCAGTACTTC. Translating gives CASSLGRHRGQETQYF. This chain joins TRBV7-9 and TRBJ2-5; TRBD1 matches 8 bases. CDR3 size: 16 residues. Germline CDR1 and CDR2: SEHNR and FQNEAQ (reference sequence). The J segment lost 2 bases and the V segment lost 1 base, leaving 6 bases of the junction unmatched.

The chain is built from TRBV6-2 or TRBV6-3 and TRBJ1-1; 8 bases line up with TRBD1. The J segment lost 0 bases and the V segment lost 0 bases, leaving 9 bases of the junction unmatched. The CDR3 length is 18 residues. CDR1 and CDR2 from the germline V gene are MNHEY and SVGEGT. The CDR3 nucleotides read TGTGCCAGCAGTTACTCTCCGGACAGGGCGGTGATGAACACTGAAGCTTTCTTT. Translation gives CASSYSPDRAVMNTEAFF.

The chain is built from TRBV5-5 and TRBJ1-4, with 7 nucleotides matching TRBD1. There are 15 residues in the CDR3. The V segment lost 2 bases and the J segment 4 bases; nucleotides outside the gene matches: 5. Germline CDR1 and CDR2: SGHKS and YYEKEE (reference sequence). As DNA, the CDR3 is TGTGCCAGCAGCTTTAGGGACAGCGTTAATGAAAAACTGTTTTTT. As protein: CASSFRDSVNEKLFF.

V and J are TRBV10-3 and TRBJ1-2; 8 bases are shared with TRBD1. Germline loops: CDR1 ENHRY, CDR2 SYGVKD. This CDR3 is 16 amino acids long. V trimming: 11 bases; J trimming: 2 bases; junction bases outside the gene matches: 16. CDR3: CAPRLDRAILNYGYTF. Written as DNA, the CDR3 is TGTGCCCCCCGCCTGGACAGGGCGATTTTAAACTATGGCTACACCTTC.